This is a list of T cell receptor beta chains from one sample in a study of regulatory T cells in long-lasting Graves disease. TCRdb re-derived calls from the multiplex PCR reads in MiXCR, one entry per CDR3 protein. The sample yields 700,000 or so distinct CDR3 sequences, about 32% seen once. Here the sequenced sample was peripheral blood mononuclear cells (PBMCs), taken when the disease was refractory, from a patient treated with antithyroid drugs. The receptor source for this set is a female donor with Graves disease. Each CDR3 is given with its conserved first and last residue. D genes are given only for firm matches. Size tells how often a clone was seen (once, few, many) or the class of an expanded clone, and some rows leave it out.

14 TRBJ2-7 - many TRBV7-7 TGTGCCAGCAGCCCCGCGGGACTCTCCTACGAGCAGTACTTC CASSPAGLSYEQYF
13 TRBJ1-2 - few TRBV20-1 TGCAGTGCCACTCTTCCGGGAGGCCATGGCTACACCTTC CSATLPGGHGYTF
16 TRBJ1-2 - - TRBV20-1 TGCAGTGCTAGAGATGACCCCCTACAGGAGCCATATGGCTACACCTTC CSARDDPLQEPYGYTF
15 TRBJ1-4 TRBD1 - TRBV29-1 TGCAGCGTGACCACCCTTAGGACAGGGAATGAAAAACTGTTTTTT CSVTTLRTGNEKLFF
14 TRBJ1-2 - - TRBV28 TGTGCCAGCACCGGGGGGCAGGGTTTCTATGGCTACACCTTC CASTGGQGFYGYTF
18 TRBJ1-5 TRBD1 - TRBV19 TGTGCCAGTAGTATCCTGCGCGACAGGGGAGACGGCAATCAGCCCCAGCATTTT CASSILRDRGDGNQPQHF
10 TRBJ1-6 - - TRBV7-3 TGTGCCAGCCCGGGGTCACCCCTCCACTTT CASPGSPLHF
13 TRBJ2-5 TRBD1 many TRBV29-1 TGCAGCGCACTGACAGGGACGGGGGAGACCCAGTACTTC CSALTGTGETQYF
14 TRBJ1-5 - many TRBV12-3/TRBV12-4 TGTGCCAGCAGTTCCTCGGGGGGGGCTCAGCCCCAGCATTTT CASSSSGGAQPQHF
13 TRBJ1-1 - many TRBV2 TGTGCCAGCGCGGGGCCTGTAGGCACTGAAGCTTTCTTT CASAGPVGTEAFF
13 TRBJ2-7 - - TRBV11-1 TGTGCCAGCGGACCGGCAGTCTCCTACGAGCAGTACTTC CASGPAVSYEQYF
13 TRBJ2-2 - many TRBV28 TGTGCCAGCATTGCCCCAGGGTTCGGGGAGCTGTTTTTT CASIAPGFGELFF
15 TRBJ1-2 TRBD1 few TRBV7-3 TGTGCCAGCAGCTTGTCAAGGACAGGGAACTATGGCTACACCTTC CASSLSRTGNYGYTF
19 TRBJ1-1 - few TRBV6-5 TGTGCCAGCAGTTACTCGGGAGGGAGACGGAGTTTTATGAACACTGAAGCTTTCTTT CASSYSGGRRSFMNTEAFF
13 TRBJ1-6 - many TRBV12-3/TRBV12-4 TGTGCCAGCAGGAGAGGGGGGCGTTCACCCCTCCACTTT CASRRGGRSPLHF
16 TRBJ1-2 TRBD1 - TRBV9 TGTGCCAGCAGCGTAGCACTCTTACAGGGGCATCGTGGCTACACCTTC CASSVALLQGHRGYTF
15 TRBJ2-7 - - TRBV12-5 TGTGCTAGTGGTTTGGTACGCGGGATCTCCTACGAGCAGTACTTC CASGLVRGISYEQYF
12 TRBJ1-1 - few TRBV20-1 TGCAGTGCACCGGGTAGTGGGACTGAAGCTTTCTTT CSAPGSGTEAFF
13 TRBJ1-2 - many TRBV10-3 TGTGCCATCAGCGAGACCCTACAATATGGCTACACCTTC CAISETLQYGYTF
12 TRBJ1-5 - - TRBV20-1 TGCAGTGCCACCAGGCGAGGGCAGCCCCAGCATTTT CSATRRGQPQHF
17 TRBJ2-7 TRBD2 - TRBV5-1 TGCGCCAGCAGCCCAGGGACTAGCGGGAGGCACTACTACGAGCAGTACTTC CASSPGTSGRHYYEQYF
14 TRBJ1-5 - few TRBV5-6 TGTGCCAGCAGCATACAGAGTAGCAATCAGCCCCAGCATTTT CASSIQSSNQPQHF
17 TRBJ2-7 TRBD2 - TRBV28 TGTGCCAGCAGTGCACTAGCGGGAGGGCCATTAGTTTACGAGCAGTACTTC CASSALAGGPLVYEQYF
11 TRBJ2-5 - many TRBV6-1 TGTGCCAGCAGTGCCAGGGAGACCCAGTACTTC CASSARETQYF
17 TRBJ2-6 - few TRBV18 TGTGCCAGCTCACCACTGGCGCCGGCCTCTGGGGCCAACGTCCTGACTTTC CASSPLAPASGANVLTF
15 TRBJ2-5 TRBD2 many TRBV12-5 TGTGCTAGTGCCTCCCCTGCGGGAGAGAGGGAGACCCAGTACTTC CASASPAGERETQYF
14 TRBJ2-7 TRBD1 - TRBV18 TGTGCCAGCTCACAAGGGGACAGCGCCTACGAGCAGTACTTC CASSQGDSAYEQYF
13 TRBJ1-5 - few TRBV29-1 TGCAGCGTTATGACAGATAGCAATCAGCCCCAGCATTTT CSVMTDSNQPQHF
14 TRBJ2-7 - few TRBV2 TGTGCCAGCAGTGAAGGCCAGAACTCCTACGAGCAGTACTTC CASSEGQNSYEQYF
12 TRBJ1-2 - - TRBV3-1 TGTGCCAGCAGCCAAGTTGACAGCTCCTACACCTTC CASSQVDSSYTF
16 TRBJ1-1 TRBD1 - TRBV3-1 TGTGCCAGCAGCCGTACAGGGGCGGCCATGAACACTGAAGCTTTCTTT CASSRTGAAMNTEAFF
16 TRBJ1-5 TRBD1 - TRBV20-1 TGCAGTGCTAGAGCCACGCCGGGACAGGGGAATCAGCCCCAGCATTTT CSARATPGQGNQPQHF
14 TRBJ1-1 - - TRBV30 TGTGCCTGGAGGTTCTACACGGGGGACACTGAAGCTTTCTTT CAWRFYTGDTEAFF
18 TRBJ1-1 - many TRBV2 TGTGCCAGCAGTGCAGAACCAGGGATTGGGGGGCAGAACACTGAAGCTTTCTTT CASSAEPGIGGQNTEAFF
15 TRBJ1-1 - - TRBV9 TGTGCCAGCAGCGTAGCCACCCTAATGAACACTGAAGCTTTCTTT CASSVATLMNTEAFF
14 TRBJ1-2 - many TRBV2 TGTGCCAGCAGTGAAGCGGCGGGGGCGCTTGGCTACACCTTC CASSEAAGALGYTF
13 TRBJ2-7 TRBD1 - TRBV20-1 TGCAGTGCTAGTTCCAGGGGGCTGTACGAGCAGTACTTC CSASSRGLYEQYF
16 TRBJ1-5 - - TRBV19 TGTGCCAGTAGTGTCGGGACCCTTAATAGCAATCAGCCCCAGCATTTT CASSVGTLNSNQPQHF
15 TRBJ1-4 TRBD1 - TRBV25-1 TGTGCCAGCAGTGACACCGGGACAGTTAATGAAAAACTGTTTTTT CASSDTGTVNEKLFF
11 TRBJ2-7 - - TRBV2 TGTGCCAGCGTTAGCGGCTACGAGCAGTACTTC CASVSGYEQYF
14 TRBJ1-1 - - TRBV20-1 TGCAGTGCTTCGAGGGGCGGCCGGGGCACTGAAGCTTTCTTT CSASRGGRGTEAFF
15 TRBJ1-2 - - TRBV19 TGTGCCAGTAGTATTCGAACGGACACCCCGTCTGGCTACACCTTC CASSIRTDTPSGYTF
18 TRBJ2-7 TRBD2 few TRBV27 TGTGCCAGCAGTCTAAACTCCCCCGGGCTAGCGGGAATTTACGAGCAGTACTTC CASSLNSPGLAGIYEQYF
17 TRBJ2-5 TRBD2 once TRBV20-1 TGCAGTGCTTCAACCGGGACTAGCGGGAGGTCCAAAGAGACCCAGTACTTC CSASTGTSGRSKETQYF
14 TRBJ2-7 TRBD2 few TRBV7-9 TGTGCCAGCAGCTGGGGGGGGGTTGGCTACGAGCAGTACTTC CASSWGGVGYEQYF
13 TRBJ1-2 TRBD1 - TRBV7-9 TGTGCCAGCATAGACAGGGGGCCCTATGGCTACACCTTC CASIDRGPYGYTF
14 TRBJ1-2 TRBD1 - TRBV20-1 TGCAGTGCTAGAGGGGACAGGGGGTTCTATGGCTACACCTTC CSARGDRGFYGYTF
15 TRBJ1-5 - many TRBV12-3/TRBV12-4 TGTGCCAGCAGTTTTGGCCCGAGGAGCGTTCAGCCCCAGCATTTT CASSFGPRSVQPQHF
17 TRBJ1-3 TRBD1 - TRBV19 TGTGCCAGTAGTGCCTACAGGGGCTCTGGCTCTGGAAACACCATATATTTT CASSAYRGSGSGNTIYF
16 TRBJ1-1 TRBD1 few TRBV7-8 TGTGCCAGCAGCTTTGGGACAGGGGGCGCGGGCACTGAAGCTTTCTTT CASSFGTGGAGTEAFF
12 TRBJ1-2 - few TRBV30 TGTGCCTGGAGTACCTCAAGTCGGGGCTACACCTTC CAWSTSSRGYTF
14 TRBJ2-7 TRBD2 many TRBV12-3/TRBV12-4 TGTGCCAGCAGCCGGACTAGCGGAACCTACGAGCAGTACTTC CASSRTSGTYEQYF
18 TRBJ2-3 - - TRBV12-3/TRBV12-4 TGTGCCAGCAGCACAGGGAAGGGGTCCACCTTGGCCAATCAGCCCCAGTATTTT CASSTGKGSTLANQPQYF
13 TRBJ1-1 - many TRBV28 TGTGCCAGCAGTTTATTGGGGGCCACTGAAGCTTTCTTT CASSLLGATEAFF